The entry that follows covers one T cell receptor beta chain sequence. This sample was taken from a study of shared T cell receptors in the human thymus. CDR1 is LGHNA and CDR2 is YSLEER in the germline V gene. The V and J ends lost 3 bases and 0 bases, in that order; junction bases with no gene match: 19. The CDR3 runs to 22 residues. Produced via immunoSEQ multiplex PCR; TCRdb's table is partial and in-frame only. The sample records about 610,000 clones, approximately 88% being singletons. The same specimen was also included in a second study, on human thymus T cells. That investigation notes: It was from resections taken during corrective heart surgery that the thymus tissue came. Among thymic and blood repertoires, usage of V and J genes appeared biased.

This chain joins TRBV4-3 and TRBJ1-4, with 10 bases fitting TRBD1. The material sequenced was thymocytes. The sequence was obtained from a boy in the first two years of life with a congenital heart defect. The CDR3 DNA is TGCGCCAGCAGCCACCCAGAAAGTCTCGGGACAGGGGATAAGGCAACTAATGAAAAACTGTTTTTT. This translates into CASSHPESLGTGDKATNEKLFF.